In this sample, the clone carrying this T cell receptor (beta chain) turned up many times. Each CDR3 protein gets one entry after TCRdb re-called the reads with MiXCR. The data contain 560,000 or so distinct CDR3 sequences, more than 15% of them seen just once; the ten biggest clones take up more than 20%. This record belongs to a study of T cell repertoires in cytomegalovirus infection. Looked up from germline, CDR1 is MNHEY and CDR2 is SVGAGI. Trimming removed 2 bases at V and 4 bases at J, with 18 bases between. CDR3 length: 17 amino acids. The sequencing input was CD8+ T cells from PBMCs. The V gene is TRBV6-5, the J gene TRBJ1-3; TRBD1 is a possible D gene (5 bases). This TCR derives from a human donor in good health (CMV status not recorded). Some clones in this sample may be carry-over from other donors' samples. CDR3 coding DNA: TGTGCCAGCAGTTACGGCCACCGTAGAGGGGACGGAAACACCATATATTTT. Protein product: CASSYGHRRGDGNTIYF.